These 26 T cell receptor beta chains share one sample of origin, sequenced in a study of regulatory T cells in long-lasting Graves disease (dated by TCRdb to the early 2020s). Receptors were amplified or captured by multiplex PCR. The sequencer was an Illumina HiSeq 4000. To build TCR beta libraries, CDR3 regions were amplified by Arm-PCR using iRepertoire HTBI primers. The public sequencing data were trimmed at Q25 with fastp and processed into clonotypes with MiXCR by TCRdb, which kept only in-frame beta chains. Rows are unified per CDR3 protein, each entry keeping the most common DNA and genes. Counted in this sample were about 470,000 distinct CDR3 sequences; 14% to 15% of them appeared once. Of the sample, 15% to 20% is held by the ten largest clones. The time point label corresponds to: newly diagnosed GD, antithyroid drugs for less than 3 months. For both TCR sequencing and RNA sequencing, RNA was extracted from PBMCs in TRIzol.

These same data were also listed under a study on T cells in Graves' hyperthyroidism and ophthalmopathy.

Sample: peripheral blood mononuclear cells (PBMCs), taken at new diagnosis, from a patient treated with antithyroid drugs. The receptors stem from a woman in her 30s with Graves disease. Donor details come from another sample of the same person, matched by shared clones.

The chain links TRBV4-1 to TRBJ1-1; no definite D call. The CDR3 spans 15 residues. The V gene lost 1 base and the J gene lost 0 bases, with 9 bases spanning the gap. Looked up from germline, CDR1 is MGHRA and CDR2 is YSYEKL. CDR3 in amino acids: CASSQAKQMNTEAFF. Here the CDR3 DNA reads TGCGCCAGCAGCCAAGCTAAACAGATGAACACTGAAGCTTTCTTT.

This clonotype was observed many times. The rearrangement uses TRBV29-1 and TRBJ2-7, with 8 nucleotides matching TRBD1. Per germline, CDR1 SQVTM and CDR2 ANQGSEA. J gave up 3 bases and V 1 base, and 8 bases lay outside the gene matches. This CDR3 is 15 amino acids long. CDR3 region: CSVEGRGQGYYEQYF. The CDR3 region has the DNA TGCAGCGTTGAAGGGAGAGGACAGGGCTACTACGAGCAGTACTTC.

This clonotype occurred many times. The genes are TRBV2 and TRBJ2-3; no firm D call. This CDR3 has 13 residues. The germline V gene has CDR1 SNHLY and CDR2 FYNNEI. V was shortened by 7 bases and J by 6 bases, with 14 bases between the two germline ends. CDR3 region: CASTGGGSDTQYF. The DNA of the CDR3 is TGTGCCAGCACGGGTGGTGGTAGCGATACGCAGTATTTT.

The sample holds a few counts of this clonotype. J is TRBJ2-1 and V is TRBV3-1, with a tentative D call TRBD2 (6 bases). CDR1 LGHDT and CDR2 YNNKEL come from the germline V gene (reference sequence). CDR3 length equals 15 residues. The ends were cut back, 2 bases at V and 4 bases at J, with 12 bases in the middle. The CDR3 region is CASSQPGLDYNEQFF. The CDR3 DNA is TGTGCCAGCAGCCAACCGGGACTTGATTACAATGAGCAGTTCTTC.

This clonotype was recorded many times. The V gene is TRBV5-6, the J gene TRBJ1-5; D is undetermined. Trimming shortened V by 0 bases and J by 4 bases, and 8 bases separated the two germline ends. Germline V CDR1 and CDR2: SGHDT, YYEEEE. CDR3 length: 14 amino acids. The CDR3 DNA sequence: TGTGCCAGCAGCTTGGGGTTGGTTAATCAGCCCCAGCATTTT. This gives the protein CASSLGLVNQPQHF.

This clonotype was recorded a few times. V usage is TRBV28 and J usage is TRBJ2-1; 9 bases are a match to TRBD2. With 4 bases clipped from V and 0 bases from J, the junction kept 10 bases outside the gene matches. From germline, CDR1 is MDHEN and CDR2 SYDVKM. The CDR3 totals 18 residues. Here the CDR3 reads CASSSTSGDPSSYNEQFF. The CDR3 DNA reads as TGTGCCAGCAGTTCGACTAGCGGTGACCCGAGCTCCTACAATGAGCAGTTCTTC.

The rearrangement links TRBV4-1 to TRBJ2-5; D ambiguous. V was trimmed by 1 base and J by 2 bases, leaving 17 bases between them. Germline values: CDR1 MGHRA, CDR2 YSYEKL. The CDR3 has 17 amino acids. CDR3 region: CASSQVKTTGGQETQYF. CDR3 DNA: TGCGCCAGCAGCCAAGTAAAAACTACCGGTGGGCAAGAGACCCAGTACTTC.

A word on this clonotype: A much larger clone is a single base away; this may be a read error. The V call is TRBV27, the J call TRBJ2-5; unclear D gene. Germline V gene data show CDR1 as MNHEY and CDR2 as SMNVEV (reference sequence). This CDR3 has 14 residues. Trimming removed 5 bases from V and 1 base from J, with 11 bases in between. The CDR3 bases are TGTGCCAGCAGTCCGACGAGTCCCCAAGAGACCCAGTACTTC. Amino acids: CASSPTSPQETQYF.

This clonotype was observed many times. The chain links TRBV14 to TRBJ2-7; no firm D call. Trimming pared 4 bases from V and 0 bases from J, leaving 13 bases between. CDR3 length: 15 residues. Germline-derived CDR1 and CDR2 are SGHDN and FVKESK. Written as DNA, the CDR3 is TGTGCCAGCAGCCGAAAAACTGTTAACTCCTACGAGCAGTACTTC. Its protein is CASSRKTVNSYEQYF.

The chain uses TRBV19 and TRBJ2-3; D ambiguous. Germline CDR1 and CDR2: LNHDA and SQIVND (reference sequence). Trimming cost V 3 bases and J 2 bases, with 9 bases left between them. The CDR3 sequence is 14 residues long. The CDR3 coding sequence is TGTGCCAGTAGTATCCGCGGTCACACAGATACGCAGTATTTT. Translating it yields CASSIRGHTDTQYF.

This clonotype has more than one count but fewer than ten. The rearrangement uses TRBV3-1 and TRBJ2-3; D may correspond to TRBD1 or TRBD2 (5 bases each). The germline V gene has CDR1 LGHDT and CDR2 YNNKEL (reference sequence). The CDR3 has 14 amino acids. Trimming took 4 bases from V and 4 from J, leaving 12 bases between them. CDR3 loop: CASSPKEGSDTQYF. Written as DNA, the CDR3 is TGTGCCAGCAGCCCAAAAGAGGGGTCAGATACGCAGTATTTT.

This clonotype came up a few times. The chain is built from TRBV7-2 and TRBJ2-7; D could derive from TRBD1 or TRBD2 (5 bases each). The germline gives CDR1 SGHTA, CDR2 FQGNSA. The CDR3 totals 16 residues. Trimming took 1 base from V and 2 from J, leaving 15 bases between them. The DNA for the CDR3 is TGTGCCAGCAGCTTAGATTGGGGTGGGACCGCCTACGAGCAGTACTTC. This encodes CASSLDWGGTAYEQYF.

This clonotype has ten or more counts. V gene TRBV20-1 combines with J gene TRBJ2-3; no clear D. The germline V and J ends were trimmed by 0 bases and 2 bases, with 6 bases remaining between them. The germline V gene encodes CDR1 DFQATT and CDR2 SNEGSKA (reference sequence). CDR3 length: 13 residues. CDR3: CSARDRTTDTQYF. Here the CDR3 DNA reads TGCAGTGCTAGAGACCGGACCACAGATACGCAGTATTTT.

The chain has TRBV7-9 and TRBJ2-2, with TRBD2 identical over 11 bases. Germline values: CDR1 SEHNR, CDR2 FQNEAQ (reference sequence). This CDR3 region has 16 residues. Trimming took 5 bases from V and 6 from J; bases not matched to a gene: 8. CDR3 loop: CASSQGSSGRSGELFF. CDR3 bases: TGTGCCAGCAGCCAAGGGTCTAGCGGGAGGTCCGGGGAGCTGTTTTTT.

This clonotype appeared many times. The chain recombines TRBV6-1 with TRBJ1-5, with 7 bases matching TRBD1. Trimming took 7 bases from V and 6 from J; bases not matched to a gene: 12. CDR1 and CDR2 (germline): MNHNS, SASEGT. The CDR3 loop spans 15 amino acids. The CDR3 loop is CASTTDRVYGQPQHF. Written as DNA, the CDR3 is TGTGCCAGCACCACTGACAGGGTTTACGGTCAGCCCCAGCATTTT.

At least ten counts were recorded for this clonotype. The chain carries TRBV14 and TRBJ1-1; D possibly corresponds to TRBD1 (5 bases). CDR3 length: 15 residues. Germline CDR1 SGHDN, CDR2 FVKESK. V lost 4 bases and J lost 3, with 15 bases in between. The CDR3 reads CASSLGAASDTEAFF. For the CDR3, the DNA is TGTGCCAGCAGCCTCGGGGCGGCCTCGGACACTGAAGCTTTCTTT.

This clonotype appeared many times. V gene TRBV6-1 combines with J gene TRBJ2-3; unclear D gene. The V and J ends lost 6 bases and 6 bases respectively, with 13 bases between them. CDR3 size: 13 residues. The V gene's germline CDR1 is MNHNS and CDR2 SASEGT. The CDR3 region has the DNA TGTGCCAGCAGAACAGCGCCGACGGATACGCAGTATTTT. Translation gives CASRTAPTDTQYF.

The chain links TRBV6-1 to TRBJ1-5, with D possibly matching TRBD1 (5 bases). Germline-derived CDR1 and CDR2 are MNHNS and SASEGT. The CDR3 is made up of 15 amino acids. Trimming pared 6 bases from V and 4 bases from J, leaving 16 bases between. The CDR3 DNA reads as TGTGCCAGCAGGTCCACAGACAGTCCGAATCAGCCCCAGCATTTT. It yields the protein CASRSTDSPNQPQHF.

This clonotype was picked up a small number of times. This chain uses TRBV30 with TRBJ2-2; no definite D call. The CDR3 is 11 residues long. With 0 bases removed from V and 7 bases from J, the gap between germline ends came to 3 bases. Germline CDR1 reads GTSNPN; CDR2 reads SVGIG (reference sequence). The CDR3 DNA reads TGTGCCTGGAGTGTTGGCGGGGAGCTGTTTTTT. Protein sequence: CAWSVGGELFF.

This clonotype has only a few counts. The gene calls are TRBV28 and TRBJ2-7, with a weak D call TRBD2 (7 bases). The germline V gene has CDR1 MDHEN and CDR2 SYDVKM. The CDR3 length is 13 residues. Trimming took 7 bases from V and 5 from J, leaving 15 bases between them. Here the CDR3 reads CASNFGGANEQYF. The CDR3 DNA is TGTGCCAGCAATTTTGGGGGGGCCAACGAGCAGTACTTC. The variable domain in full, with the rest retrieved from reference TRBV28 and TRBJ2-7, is DVKVTQSSRYLVKRTGEKVFLECVQDMDHENMFWYRQDPGLGLRLIYFSYDVKMKEKGDIPEGYSVSREKKERFSLILESASTNQTSMYLCASNFGGANEQYFGPGTRLTVT.

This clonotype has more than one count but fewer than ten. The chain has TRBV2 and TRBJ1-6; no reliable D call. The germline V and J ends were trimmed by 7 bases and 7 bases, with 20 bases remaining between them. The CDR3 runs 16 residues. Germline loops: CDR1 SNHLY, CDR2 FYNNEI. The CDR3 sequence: CASNPVSIERNSPLHF. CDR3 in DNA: TGTGCCAGCAACCCGGTCTCAATTGAAAGGAATTCACCCCTCCACTTT.

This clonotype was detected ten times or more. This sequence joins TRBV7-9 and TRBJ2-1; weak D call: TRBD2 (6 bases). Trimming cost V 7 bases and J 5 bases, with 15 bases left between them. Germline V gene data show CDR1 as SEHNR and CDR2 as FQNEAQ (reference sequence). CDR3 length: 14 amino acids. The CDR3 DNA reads TGTGCCAGCAACGTGGGACTTCTAAACAATGAGCAGTTCTTC. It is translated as CASNVGLLNNEQFF. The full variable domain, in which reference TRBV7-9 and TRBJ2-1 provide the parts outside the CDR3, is DTGVSQNPRHKITKRGQNVTFRCDPISEHNRLYWYRQTLGQGPEFLTYFQNEAQLEKSRLLSDRFSAERPKGSFSTLEIQRTEQGDSAMYLCASNVGLLNNEQFFGPGTRLTVL.

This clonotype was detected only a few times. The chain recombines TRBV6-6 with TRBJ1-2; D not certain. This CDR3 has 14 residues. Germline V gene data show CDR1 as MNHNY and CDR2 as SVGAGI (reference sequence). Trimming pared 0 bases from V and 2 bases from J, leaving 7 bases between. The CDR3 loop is CASSYSVSNYGYTF. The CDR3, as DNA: TGTGCCAGCAGTTACTCGGTTTCCAACTATGGCTACACCTTC.

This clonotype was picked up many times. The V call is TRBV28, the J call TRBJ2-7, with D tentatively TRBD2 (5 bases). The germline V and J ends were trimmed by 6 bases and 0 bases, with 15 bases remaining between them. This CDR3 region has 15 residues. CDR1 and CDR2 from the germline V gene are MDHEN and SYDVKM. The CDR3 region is CASSYRSDSSYEQYF. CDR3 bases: TGTGCCAGCAGCTATCGATCGGACTCCTCCTACGAGCAGTACTTC.

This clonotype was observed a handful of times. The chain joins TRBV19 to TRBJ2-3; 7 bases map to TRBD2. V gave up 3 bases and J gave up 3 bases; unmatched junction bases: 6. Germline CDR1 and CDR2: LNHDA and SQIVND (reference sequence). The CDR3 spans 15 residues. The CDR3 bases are TGTGCCAGTAGTATCGAGGGAGGGCCGACAGATACGCAGTATTTT. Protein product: CASSIEGGPTDTQYF.

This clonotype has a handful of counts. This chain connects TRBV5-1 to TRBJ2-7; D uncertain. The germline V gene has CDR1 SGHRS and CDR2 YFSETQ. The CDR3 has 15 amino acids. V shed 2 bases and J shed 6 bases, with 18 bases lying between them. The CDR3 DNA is TGCGCCAGCAGCTTCGGGCGTACAAGGTCGCCCGAGCAGTACTTC. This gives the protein CASSFGRTRSPEQYF.